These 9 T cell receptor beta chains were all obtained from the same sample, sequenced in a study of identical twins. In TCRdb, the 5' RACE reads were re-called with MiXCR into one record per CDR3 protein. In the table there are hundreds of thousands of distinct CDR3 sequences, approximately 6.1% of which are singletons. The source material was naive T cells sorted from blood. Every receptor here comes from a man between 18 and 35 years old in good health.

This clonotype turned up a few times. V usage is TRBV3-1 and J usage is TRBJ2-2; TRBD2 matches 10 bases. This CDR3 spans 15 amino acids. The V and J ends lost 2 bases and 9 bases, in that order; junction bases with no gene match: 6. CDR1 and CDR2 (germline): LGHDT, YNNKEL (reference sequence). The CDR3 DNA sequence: TGTGCCAGCAGCCAACCCCAGCGGGAGGGGAGGGAGCTGTTTTTT. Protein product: CASSQPQREGRELFF.

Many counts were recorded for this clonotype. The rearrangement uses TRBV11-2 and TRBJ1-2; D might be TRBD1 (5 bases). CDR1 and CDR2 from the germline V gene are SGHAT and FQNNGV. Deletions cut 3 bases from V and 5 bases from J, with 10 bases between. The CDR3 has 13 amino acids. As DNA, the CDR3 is TGTGCCAGCAGCTTGGGGGAGACGTATGGCTACACCTTC. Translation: CASSLGETYGYTF. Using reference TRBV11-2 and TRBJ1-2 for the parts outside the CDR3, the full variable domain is EAGVAQSPRYKIIEKRQSVAFWCNPISGHATLYWYQQILGQGPKLLIQFQNNGVVDDSQLPKDRFSAERLKGVDSTLKIQPAKLEDSAVYLCASSLGETYGYTFGSGTRLTVV.

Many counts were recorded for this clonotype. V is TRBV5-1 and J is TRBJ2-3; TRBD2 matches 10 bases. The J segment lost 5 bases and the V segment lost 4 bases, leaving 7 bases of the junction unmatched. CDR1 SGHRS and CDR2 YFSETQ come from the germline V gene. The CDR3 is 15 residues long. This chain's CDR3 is CASSTSGTSEDTQYF. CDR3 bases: TGCGCCAGCAGCACCTCCGGGACTAGCGAAGATACGCAGTATTTT.

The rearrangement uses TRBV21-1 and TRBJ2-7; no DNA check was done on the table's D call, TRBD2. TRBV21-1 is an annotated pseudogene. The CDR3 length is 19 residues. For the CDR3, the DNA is TGTGCCAGCAGCAAAATGGTTTCCCCAGCAGGAGGGTTATCCTACGAGCAGTACTTC. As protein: CASSKMVSPAGGLSYEQYF.

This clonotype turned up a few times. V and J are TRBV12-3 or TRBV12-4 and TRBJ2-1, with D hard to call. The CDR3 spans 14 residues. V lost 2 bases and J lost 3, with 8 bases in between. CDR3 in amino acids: CASSLTVGYNEQFF. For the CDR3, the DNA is TGTGCCAGCAGTTTAACCGTGGGCTACAATGAGCAGTTCTTC.

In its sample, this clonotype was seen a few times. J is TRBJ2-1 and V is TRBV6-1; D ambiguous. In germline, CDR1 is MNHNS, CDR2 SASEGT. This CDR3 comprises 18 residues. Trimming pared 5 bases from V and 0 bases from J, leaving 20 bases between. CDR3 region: CASSPNPRTASSYNEQFF. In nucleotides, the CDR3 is TGTGCCAGCAGTCCGAACCCCAGGACGGCGAGCTCCTACAATGAGCAGTTCTTC.

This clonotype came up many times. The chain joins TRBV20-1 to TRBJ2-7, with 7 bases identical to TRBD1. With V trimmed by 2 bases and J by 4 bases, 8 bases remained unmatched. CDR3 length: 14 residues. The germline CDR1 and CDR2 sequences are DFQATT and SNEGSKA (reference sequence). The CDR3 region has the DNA TGCAGTGCTAGACCAACGGGACAGCCATACGAGCAGTACTTC. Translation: CSARPTGQPYEQYF.

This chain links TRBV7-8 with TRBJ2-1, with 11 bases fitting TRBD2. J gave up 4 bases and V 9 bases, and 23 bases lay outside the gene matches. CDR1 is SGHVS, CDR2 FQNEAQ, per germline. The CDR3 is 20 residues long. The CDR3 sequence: CASRLGRVAGGKNIYNEQFF. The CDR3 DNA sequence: TGTGCCAGTCGCTTGGGGAGGGTAGCGGGAGGGAAAAATATATACAATGAGCAGTTCTTC. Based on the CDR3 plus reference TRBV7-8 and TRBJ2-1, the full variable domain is GAGVSQSPRYKVAKRGQDVALRCDPISGHVSLFWYQQALGQGPEFLTYFQNEAQLDKSGLPSDRFFAERPEGSVSTLKIQRTQQEDSAVYLCASRLGRVAGGKNIYNEQFFGPGTRLTVL.

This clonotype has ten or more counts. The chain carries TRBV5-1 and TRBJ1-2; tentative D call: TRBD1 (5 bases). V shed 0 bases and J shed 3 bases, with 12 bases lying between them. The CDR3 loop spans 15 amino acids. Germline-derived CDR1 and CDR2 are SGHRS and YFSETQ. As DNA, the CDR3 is TGCGCCAGCAGCTTGGCTCTTGGGACGTACTATGGCTACACCTTC. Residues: CASSLALGTYYGYTF.